These 21 T cell receptor beta chains were sequenced from one sample in a study of blood T cells in healthy people across ages. The second PCR ran about 6 to 11 cycles with a sample-barcoded 5' primer and J-beta primers. From the 5' RACE reads, TCRdb called clonotypes with MiXCR, one entry per CDR3 protein. The profile shows around 500,000 distinct CDR3 sequences, about 27% of them singletons. These data also featured in a second study, about T cells of mothers and their children.

Sequencing was performed on blood. All receptors derive from a boy aged 2 to 9 in good health.

In this sample, this clonotype turned up a few times. This chain uses TRBV29-1 with TRBJ2-3, with D tentatively TRBD1 (6 bases). Germline assignment: CDR1 SQVTM and CDR2 ANQGSEA. The CDR3 extends over 13 amino acids. V lost 6 bases and J 0 bases, leaving 10 bases between the germline ends. CDR3 residues: CSVETGSTDTQYF. CDR3 coding DNA: TGCAGCGTGGAGACAGGTAGCACAGATACGCAGTATTTT.

This chain connects TRBV28 to TRBJ2-7; 9 bases line up with TRBD2. The junction had 6 bases not matched to a gene; V was cut back by 5 bases and J by 4 bases. Germline CDR1 MDHEN, CDR2 SYDVKM. The CDR3 extends over 14 amino acids. This CDR3 is CASSLAGPFYEQYF. The CDR3 bases are TGTGCCAGCAGTCTAGCGGGACCCTTTTACGAGCAGTACTTC.

This clonotype was detected many times. The chain uses TRBV29-1 and TRBJ2-5; D call uncertain. V shed 3 bases and J shed 4 bases, with 6 bases lying between them. The germline V gene has CDR1 SQVTM and CDR2 ANQGSEA. There are 11 residues in the CDR3. The CDR3 spells CSVDVPETQYF. The DNA for the CDR3 is TGCAGCGTTGACGTACCAGAGACCCAGTACTTC.

This clonotype was recorded many times. This sequence joins TRBV20-1 and TRBJ2-5, with TRBD2 matching over 13 bases. CDR1 and CDR2 from the germline V gene are DFQATT and SNEGSKA (reference sequence). The CDR3 runs to 16 residues. V was pared by 5 bases and J by 1 base, with 7 bases of the junction left unmatched. The CDR3 sequence: CSADTGLAGFQETQYF. CDR3 DNA sequence: TGCAGTGCTGACACGGGACTAGCGGGGTTCCAAGAGACCCAGTACTTC.

This clonotype came up many times. This chain joins TRBV24-1 and TRBJ2-5, with a possible D match to TRBD2 (7 bases). The V and J ends lost 4 bases and 5 bases respectively, with 16 bases between them. The CDR3 is 15 amino acids. Germline CDR1 KGHDR, CDR2 SFDVKD. The CDR3 nucleotides read TGTGCCACCAGTGACACGAGGGGGGGCTGGGAGACCCAGTACTTC. It encodes CATSDTRGGWETQYF.

The V and J genes are TRBV7-2 and TRBJ1-4; no clear D. Trimming cost V 4 bases and J 2 bases, with 14 bases left between them. There are 16 residues in the CDR3. CDR1 is SGHTA and CDR2 is FQGNSA in the germline V gene. The CDR3 loop is CASSWGNGGTNEKLFF. The CDR3 DNA follows: TGTGCCAGCAGCTGGGGTAACGGAGGGACTAATGAAAAACTGTTTTTT.

The V and J genes are TRBV7-2 and TRBJ2-3; D remains ambiguous. The V gene lost 5 bases and the J gene lost 5 bases, with 14 bases spanning the gap. The CDR3 contains 14 residues. The germline V gene encodes CDR1 SGHTA and CDR2 FQGNSA. CDR3 loop: CASSPNFSVDTQYF. CDR3 in DNA: TGTGCCAGCAGCCCCAATTTCTCTGTAGATACGCAGTATTTT.

V is TRBV7-7 and J is TRBJ2-2; unclear D gene. Germline V CDR1 and CDR2: SSHAT, FNYEAQ (reference sequence). Trimming shortened V by 5 bases and J by 2 bases, and 15 bases separated the two germline ends. This CDR3 is 16 amino acids long. The CDR3 loop reads CASSPMQRDNTGELFF. Written as DNA, the CDR3 is TGTGCCAGCAGCCCGATGCAGCGCGATAACACCGGGGAGCTGTTTTTT.

This clonotype was seen a few times. The chain joins TRBV19 to TRBJ2-2; D is possibly TRBD1 (6 bases). The V end lost 5 bases, the J end lost 3 bases, and 10 bases lay between the germline ends. The CDR3 extends over 14 amino acids. Germline CDR1 is LNHDA and CDR2 is SQIVND (reference sequence). The CDR3 here is CASSPQGDTGELFF. For the CDR3, the DNA is TGTGCCAGTAGTCCACAGGGTGACACCGGGGAGCTGTTTTTT.

This clonotype was observed a few times. The chain employs TRBV27 and TRBJ2-6; D remains unclear. V gave up 1 base and J gave up 0 bases, with 7 bases separating them. The CDR3 is 16 amino acids. CDR1 MNHEY and CDR2 SMNVEV come from the germline V gene (reference sequence). The chain's CDR3 is CASSLLYHSGANVLTF. For the CDR3, the DNA is TGTGCCAGCAGTTTATTATACCACTCTGGGGCCAACGTCCTGACTTTC.

The chain is built from TRBV20-1 and TRBJ2-1, with D perhaps matching TRBD1 (5 bases). Deletions cut 5 bases from V and 10 bases from J, with 6 bases between. The CDR3 loop spans 9 amino acids. Germline-derived CDR1 and CDR2 are DFQATT and SNEGSKA (reference sequence). CDR3 bases: TGCAGTGCTCGACAGGAGCAGTTCTTC. Its translation: CSARQEQFF.

The chain recombines TRBV5-1 with TRBJ2-3; D perhaps matches TRBD1 (5 bases). The V and J ends lost 0 bases and 3 bases respectively, with 17 bases between them. This CDR3 comprises 17 residues. In germline, CDR1 is SGHRS, CDR2 YFSETQ. The CDR3 DNA reads TGCGCCAGCAGCTTGGGGGCGCGTGCAGGGTTGACAGATACGCAGTATTTT. Encoded protein: CASSLGARAGLTDTQYF.

This clonotype has just a few counts. The chain has TRBV20-1 and TRBJ2-1, with TRBD2 identical over 11 bases. Per the germline V gene, CDR1 is DFQATT and CDR2 is SNEGSKA (reference sequence). The junction had 9 bases not matched to a gene; V was cut back by 5 bases and J by 0 bases. The CDR3 consists of 17 residues. This CDR3 is CSALGLAGSSSYNEQFF. In nucleotides, the CDR3 is TGCAGTGCTCTTGGACTAGCGGGTTCTAGCTCCTACAATGAGCAGTTCTTC.

This clonotype came up a few times. The gene calls are TRBV7-2 and TRBJ2-5; D is unresolved. Deletions cut 4 bases from V and 1 base from J, with 13 bases between. Germline V gene lookup returns CDR1 SGHTA and CDR2 FQGNSA. The CDR3 runs to 15 residues. The CDR3 sequence: CASSSHYSAQETQYF. In nucleotides, the CDR3 is TGTGCCAGCAGCTCCCACTACAGTGCCCAAGAGACCCAGTACTTC.

The V gene is TRBV21-1, the J gene TRBJ2-7; TRBD2 is the table's D call and was not checked against the DNA. TRBV21-1 is an annotated pseudogene. The CDR3 contains 18 residues. The CDR3 protein is CASSGMGLAGGISYEQYF. The DNA of the CDR3 is TGTGCCAGCAGCGGAATGGGACTAGCGGGAGGGATCTCCTACGAGCAGTACTTC.

CDR3 region: CASSFSGLAKNIQYF. The CDR3 region has the DNA TGTGCCAGCAGTTTTAGCGGGTTAGCCAAAAACATTCAGTACTTC. V and J are TRBV27 and TRBJ2-4; 7 bases map to TRBD2. The germline V gene encodes CDR1 MNHEY and CDR2 SMNVEV (reference sequence). The V segment lost 3 bases and the J segment 0 bases; nucleotides outside the gene matches: 2. The CDR3 consists of 15 residues.

The chain carries TRBV7-2 and TRBJ2-3, with 12 bases fitting TRBD2. The trim removed 5 bases at V and 2 bases at J, leaving 5 bases unmatched. Germline CDR1 is SGHTA and CDR2 is FQGNSA. The CDR3 loop spans 16 amino acids. The CDR3 sequence is CASSTGLAGHTDTQYF. For the CDR3, the DNA is TGTGCCAGCAGCACTGGACTAGCGGGGCACACAGATACGCAGTATTTT.

This sequence joins TRBV24-1 and TRBJ2-5; the D gene is possibly TRBD1 (8 bases). The CDR3 totals 14 residues. Germline V gene lookup returns CDR1 KGHDR and CDR2 SFDVKD. V was pared by 4 bases and J by 7 bases, with 15 bases between. As DNA, the CDR3 is TGTGCCACCAGTGAAACAGGGGGGGTTGGGACCCAGTACTTC. Its translation: CATSETGGVGTQYF.

This clonotype has just a few counts. CDR3 coding DNA: TGTGCCAGCAGTGACAGCGAGAACTATGGCTACACCTTC. It translates to CASSDSENYGYTF. V and J are TRBV12-3 or TRBV12-4 and TRBJ1-2; D perhaps matches TRBD1 (5 bases). The V and J ends lost 5 bases and 2 bases respectively, with 9 bases between them. CDR3 length: 13 amino acids.

This clonotype was found a few times. This sequence joins TRBV5-4 and TRBJ2-3, with TRBD1 matching over 9 bases. The CDR3 has 15 residues. Germline V lookup: CDR1 SGHNT, CDR2 YYREEE (reference sequence). J was trimmed by 4 bases and V by 0 bases; bases with no gene match: 3. The CDR3 nucleotides read TGTGCCAGCAGCTTGGTGGACAGGGGTTCAGATACGCAGTATTTT. Protein: CASSLVDRGSDTQYF.

V usage is TRBV5-1 and J usage is TRBJ1-2; 9 bases are a match to TRBD1. The CDR3 consists of 16 residues. V was clipped by 3 bases and J by 2 bases; unmatched bases: 8. CDR1 SGHRS and CDR2 YFSETQ come from the germline V gene. The CDR3, as DNA: TGCGCCAGCAGCTCGGGGCGCGGGACAGGGAACTATGGCTACACCTTC. It translates to CASSSGRGTGNYGYTF.